This TCR beta chain was identified in a study of cytomegalovirus exposure and HLA in healthy donors. Overall study context: An earlier analysis identified 117 million unique TCR beta sequences in 170 million or so T cells.

General study findings and limits: Differences between HLA loci emerged in a later analysis of TCR association rates, with DRB1 most and HLA-C fewest. It was confirmed in vitro that a few of the CMV-associated chains were specific for CMV antigens. With later analysis, a missense DCLRE1C variant became linked to TCR beta V- and J-gene trimming.

The PCR had 60 Vbeta and 13 Jbeta primers. Method: immunoSEQ multiplex PCR; TCRdb's copy keeps in-frame clones and lacks some. The data contain 160,000 or so clones, 87% of them singletons. A remark on this clone: The antigen is unknown.

Per germline, CDR1 SGHTA and CDR2 FQGNSA. V was trimmed by 3 bases and J by 4 bases, leaving 12 bases between them. The CDR3 covers 14 residues. Source material: PBMCs. The clonotype originates from a woman between 25 and 40 years old in good health and CMV-seronegative. The chain employs TRBV7-2 and TRBJ1-1; perhaps TRBD1 as D (5 bases). The CDR3 DNA reads TGTGCCAGCAGCTTGGGGGGTATTCCCACTGAAGCTTTCTTT. It specifies CASSLGGIPTEAFF.